This TCR beta chain was captured by sequencing in a study of PD-1 blockade in classical Hodgkin lymphoma (dated by TCRdb to 2019 to 2021). Study-wide context: Nivolumab dosing was 3 mg/kg intravenously every 2 weeks, continuing until either disease progression or unacceptable toxicity. To define a peripheral blood immune signature of response to PD-1 blockade in classical Hodgkin lymphoma, the study combined TCR beta sequencing with CyTOF.

The research as a whole found: Trial patients with a complete response had baseline diversity similar to that of newly diagnosed patients, while partial responders and progressors had significantly lower diversity. The study was restricted to a single clinical trial cohort, and the causes of repertoire differences, possibly disease activity or prior therapy, were left undefined. CD4+ but not CD8+ TCR diversity rose significantly by C4D1 (p=0.0027 vs p=0.16), most apparent in complete responders (p=0.02). Baseline TCR diversity was reported to be lower in newly diagnosed patients than in healthy donors, and even lower in relapsed/refractory patients. Lower diversity was observed in patients in whom nivolumab was started less than 1 year after ASCT, and these patients were excluded from later analyses so that confounding by immune reconstitution would be avoided.

The Qiagen DNeasy kit was used to extract genomic DNA both from unsorted PBMCs and from the negatively selected CD4+ and CD8+ fractions. TCR beta CDR3 regions were amplified by immunoSEQ multiplex PCR using primers annealing to V and J segments. A synthetic immune receptor repertoire was used to minimize amplification bias, and any remaining bias was removed computationally after sequencing. Per the original workflow: Repertoire diversity was quantified as the Shannon entropy index using custom Python scripts. Unsorted, CD4+ and CD8+ repertoires were analyzed separately, except for combined analyses in which CD4+ and CD8+ sequences were merged in silico. A clone was considered expanded if an increase in frequency of at least 2-fold after treatment relative to C1D1 was found, and a pseudocount of 0.5 was applied to clones undetected at baseline. Singleton clones were defined as clones with 0 or 1 copy at C1D1, and non-singleton clones were defined as clones with 2 or more copies. Clones expanded in unsorted samples were annotated as CD4+, CD8+ or unknown by matching protein sequences in sorted samples from the same patient. Wilcoxon tests on paired samples were used to test changes in diversity from C1D1 to C4D1. Not all clones reach the TCRdb copy of this immuneACCESS table, which keeps in-frame sequences only. Checked studies attribute under half of the gap to unresolved V genes and leave the rest unexplained. V and J calls and clone size come straight from that table; D and trimming were deduced from the DNA. Present in this sample are tens of thousands of clones, over 75% of which were seen just once. The top ten hold about 15% of the sample.

What the time point label conveys for this sample: cycle 1 day 1 (C1D1), immediately before nivolumab initiation. Every trial patient had relapsed after autologous stem cell transplantation, and cohorts A, B and C differed in prior brentuximab vedotin exposure. The trial cohort was composed of over 50 patients with relapsed/refractory classical Hodgkin lymphoma, for whom complete response, partial response or progressive disease was recorded as best overall response. Trial patients were treated with single-agent nivolumab in the multi-cohort phase II CheckMate 205 trial. An independent review committee assessed best overall response by applying the 2007 International Working Group response criteria. Trial PBMCs were obtained immediately prior to nivolumab initiation (C1D1) and on therapy at cycle 2 day 1 and cycle 4 day 1. Peripheral blood was collected in 8 mL Vacutainer Cell Preparation Tubes, from which PBMCs were isolated by centrifugation and then cryopreserved.

The germline V gene (reference sequence) provides CDR1 LNHDA and CDR2 SQIVND. The junction carries 7 bases between V and J, which are trimmed by 7 bases and 2 bases respectively. There are 12 amino acids in the CDR3, from cysteine to phenylalanine inclusive. The read is trimmed to its CDR3 DNA, 36 bases read in frame from base 1. Remarks on this clone: Its target antigen remains unknown. No base quality information exists; no much larger clone differs at one position.

Sequencing used peripheral blood mononuclear cells (PBMCs), obtained at baseline. Here the chain combines TRBV19 and TRBJ2-3; 5 matching bases give a weak D call of TRBD1. This TCR came from a human donor with classical Hodgkin lymphoma. CDR3 sequence: CASTGYTDTQYF. The DNA is TGTGCCAGTACAGGGTACACAGATACGCAGTATTTT.